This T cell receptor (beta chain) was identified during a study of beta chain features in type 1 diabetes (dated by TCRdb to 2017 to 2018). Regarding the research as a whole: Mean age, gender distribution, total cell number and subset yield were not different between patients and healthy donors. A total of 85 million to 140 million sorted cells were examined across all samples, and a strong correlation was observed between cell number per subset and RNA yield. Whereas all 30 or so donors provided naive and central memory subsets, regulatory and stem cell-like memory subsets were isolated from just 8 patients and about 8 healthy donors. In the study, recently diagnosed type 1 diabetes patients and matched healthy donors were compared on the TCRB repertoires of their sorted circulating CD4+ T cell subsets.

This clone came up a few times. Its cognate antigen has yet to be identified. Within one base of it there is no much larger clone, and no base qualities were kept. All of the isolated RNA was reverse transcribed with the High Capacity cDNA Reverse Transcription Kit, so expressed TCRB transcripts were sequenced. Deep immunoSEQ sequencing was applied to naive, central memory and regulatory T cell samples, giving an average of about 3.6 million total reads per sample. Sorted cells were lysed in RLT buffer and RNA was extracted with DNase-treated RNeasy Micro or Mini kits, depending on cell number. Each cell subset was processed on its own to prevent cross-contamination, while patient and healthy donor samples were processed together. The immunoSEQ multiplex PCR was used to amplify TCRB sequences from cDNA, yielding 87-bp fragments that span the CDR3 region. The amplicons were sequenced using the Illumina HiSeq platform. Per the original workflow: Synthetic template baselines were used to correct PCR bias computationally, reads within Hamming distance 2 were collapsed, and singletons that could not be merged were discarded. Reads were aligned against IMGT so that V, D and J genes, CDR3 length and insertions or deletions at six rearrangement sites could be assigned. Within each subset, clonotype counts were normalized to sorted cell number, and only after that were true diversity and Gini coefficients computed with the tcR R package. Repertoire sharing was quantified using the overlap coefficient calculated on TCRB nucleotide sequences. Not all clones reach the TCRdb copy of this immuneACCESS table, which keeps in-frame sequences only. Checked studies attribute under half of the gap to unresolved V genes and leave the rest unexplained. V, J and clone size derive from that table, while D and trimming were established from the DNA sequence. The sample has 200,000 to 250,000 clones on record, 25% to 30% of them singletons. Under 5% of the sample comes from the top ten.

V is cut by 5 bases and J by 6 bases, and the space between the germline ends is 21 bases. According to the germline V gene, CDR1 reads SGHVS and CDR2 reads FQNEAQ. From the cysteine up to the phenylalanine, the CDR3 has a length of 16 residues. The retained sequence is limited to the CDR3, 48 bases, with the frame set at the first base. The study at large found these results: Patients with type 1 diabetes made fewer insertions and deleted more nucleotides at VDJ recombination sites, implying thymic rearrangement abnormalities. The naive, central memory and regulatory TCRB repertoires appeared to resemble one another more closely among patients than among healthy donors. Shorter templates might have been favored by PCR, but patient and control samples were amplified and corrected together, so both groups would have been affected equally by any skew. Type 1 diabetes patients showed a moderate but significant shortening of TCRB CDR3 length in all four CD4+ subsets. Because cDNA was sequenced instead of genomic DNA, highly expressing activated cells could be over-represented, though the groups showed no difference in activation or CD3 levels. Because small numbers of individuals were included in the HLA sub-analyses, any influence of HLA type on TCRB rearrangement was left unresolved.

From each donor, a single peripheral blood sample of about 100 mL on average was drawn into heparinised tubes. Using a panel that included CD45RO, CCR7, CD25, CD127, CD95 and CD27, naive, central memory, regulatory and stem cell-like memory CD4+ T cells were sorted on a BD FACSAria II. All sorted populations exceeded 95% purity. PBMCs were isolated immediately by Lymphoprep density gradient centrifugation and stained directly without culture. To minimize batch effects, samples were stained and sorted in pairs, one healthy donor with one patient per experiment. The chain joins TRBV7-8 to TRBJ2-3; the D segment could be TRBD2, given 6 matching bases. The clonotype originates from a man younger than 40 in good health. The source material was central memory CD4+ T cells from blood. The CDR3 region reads CASSLVPAGSRDTQYF. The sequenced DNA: TGTGCCAGCAGCCTGGTGCCGGCGGGATCCCGGGATACGCAGTATTTT.